This T cell receptor beta chain was captured in a study of regulatory T cells in long-lasting Graves disease. Notes on the study in general: Persistent patients shared more public clonotypes (about 2,800) than newly diagnosed patients (966).

A few counts support this clonotype. Its target is unknown. Construction of TCR beta libraries relied on iRepertoire HTBI primers and on Arm-PCR targeting CDR3 regions. Via MiXCR, TCRdb re-called the multiplex PCR reads, giving one row per CDR3 protein. In the table there are about 440,000 distinct CDR3 sequences, about 15% of which are singletons. Trimming took 8 bases from V and 6 from J; bases not matched to a gene: 6. The CDR3 totals 12 residues. CDR1 and CDR2 (germline): SQVTM, ANQGSEA. Time point: newly diagnosed GD, antithyroid drugs for less than 3 months. PBMCs were the source of the RNA used for TCR sequencing. These data also featured in a second study, about T cells in Graves' hyperthyroidism and ophthalmopathy. That work adds: Every diagnosis used clinical symptoms, serum thyroxine and TRAb, thyroid ultrasound and orbital computed tomography.

The source was peripheral blood mononuclear cells (PBMCs), collected at new diagnosis, from a patient treated with antithyroid drugs. The receptor comes from a woman in her late teens or twenties with Graves disease. The V call is TRBV29-1, the J call TRBJ2-1; 8 nucleotides match TRBD2. CDR3 DNA sequence: TGCAGCAGTCTAGCGGGTTTCAATGAGCAGTTCTTC. Protein product: CSSLAGFNEQFF.